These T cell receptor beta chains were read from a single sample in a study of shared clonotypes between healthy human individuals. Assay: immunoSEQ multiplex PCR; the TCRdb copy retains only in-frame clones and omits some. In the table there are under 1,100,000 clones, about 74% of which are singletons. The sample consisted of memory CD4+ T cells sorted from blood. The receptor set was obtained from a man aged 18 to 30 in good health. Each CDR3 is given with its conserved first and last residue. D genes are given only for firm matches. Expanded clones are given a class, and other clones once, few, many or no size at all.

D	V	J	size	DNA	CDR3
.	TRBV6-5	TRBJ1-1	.	TGTGCCAGCAGGCCCAATGGCGGGGGGCCAACTGAAGCTTTCTTT	CASRPNGGGPTEAFF
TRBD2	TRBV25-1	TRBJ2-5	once	TGTGCCAGCAGTGACTCCTTCACTAGCGGCCAAGAGACCCAGTACTTC	CASSDSFTSGQETQYF
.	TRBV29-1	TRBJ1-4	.	TGCAGCGGACGGAAGGCCGGTAGTGAAAAACTGTTTTTT	CSGRKAGSEKLFF
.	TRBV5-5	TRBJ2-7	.	TGTGCCAGCATCAGAGGATGGGGAAGCTACGAGCAGTACTTC	CASIRGWGSYEQYF
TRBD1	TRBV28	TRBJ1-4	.	TGTGCCAGCACCCCTGGGTGGACAGGGGGTCCCTGGAAAAATGAAAAACTGTTTTTT	CASTPGWTGGPWKNEKLFF
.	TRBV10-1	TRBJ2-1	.	TGCGCCAGCAGTGAGGGCGGGGCCCGGAATGAGCAGTTCTTC	CASSEGGARNEQFF
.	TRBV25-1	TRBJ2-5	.	TGTGCCAGCAGTGAATTGGGGGGGCTGGAGACCCAGTACTTC	CASSELGGLETQYF
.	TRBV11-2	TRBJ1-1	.	TGTGCCAGCAGCTTAGACTCTGAAGCTTTCTTT	CASSLDSEAFF
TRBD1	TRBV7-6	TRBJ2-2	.	TGTGCCAGCAGTGCTCAGACAGGGGGTGGGACCGGGGAGCTGTTTTTT	CASSAQTGGGTGELFF
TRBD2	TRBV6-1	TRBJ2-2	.	TGTGCCAGCAGTGCCGCTAGCGGGAGTTACACCGGGGAGCTGTTTTTT	CASSAASGSYTGELFF
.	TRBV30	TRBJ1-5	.	TGTGCCTGGAGTGGCCAGATGGGGCAGCCCCAGCATTTT	CAWSGQMGQPQHF
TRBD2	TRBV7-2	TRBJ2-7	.	TGTGCCAGCAGCACCGACCTAGCGGGAGGAAGGAACGAGCAGTACTTC	CASSTDLAGGRNEQYF
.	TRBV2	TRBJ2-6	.	TGTGCCAGCAGTTCTGGGGCCAACGTCCTGACTTTC	CASSSGANVLTF
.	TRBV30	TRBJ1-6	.	TGTGCCTCCCGACGGACAGTGAATTCACCCCTCCACTTT	CASRRTVNSPLHF
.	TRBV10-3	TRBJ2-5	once	TGTGCCAGCCGGCCCCCTAGAAATGAGACCCAGTACTTC	CASRPPRNETQYF
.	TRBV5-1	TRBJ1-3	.	TGCGCCAGCAGCTTGGTGGGCGCCTTCTCTGGAAACACCATATATTTT	CASSLVGAFSGNTIYF
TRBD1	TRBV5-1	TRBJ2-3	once	TGCGCCAGCAGCCTGGGGGACAGGCTCAGGGATACGCAGTATTTT	CASSLGDRLRDTQYF
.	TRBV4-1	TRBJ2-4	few	TGCGCCAGCAGCCTTGGGACGGGGGAAAACATTCAGTACTTC	CASSLGTGENIQYF
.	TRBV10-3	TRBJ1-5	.	TGTGCCATCAGTGCGCCAGGGTCAGGTAATCAGCCCCAGCATTTT	CAISAPGSGNQPQHF
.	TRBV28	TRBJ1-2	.	TGTGCCAGTTTTAAGGGCGGGGGCTATGGCTACACCTTC	CASFKGGGYGYTF
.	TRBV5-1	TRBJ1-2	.	TGCGCCAGCAGCCCCCGTCAGGGAGCGACTGTTAGCTATGGCTACACCTTC	CASSPRQGATVSYGYTF
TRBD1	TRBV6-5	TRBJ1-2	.	TGTGCCAGCAGTTCTCCGGGACAGGGGAGCTATGGCTACACCTTC	CASSSPGQGSYGYTF
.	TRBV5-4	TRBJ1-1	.	TGTGCCAGCAGCTTGGAGCGCGGACAGACGAACACTGAAGCTTTCTTT	CASSLERGQTNTEAFF
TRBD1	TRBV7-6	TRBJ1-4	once	TGTGCCAGCAGCTTGGGGACAGGGGGCGCCGTTCGTGAAAAACTGTTTTTT	CASSLGTGGAVREKLFF
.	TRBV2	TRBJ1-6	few	TGTGCCAGCAGTGAAGCTGGGACTTGGAGTTCACCCCTCCACTTT	CASSEAGTWSSPLHF
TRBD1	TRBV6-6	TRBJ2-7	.	TGTGCCAGCACGGACAGGGGAGCCCACGAGCAGTACTTC	CASTDRGAHEQYF
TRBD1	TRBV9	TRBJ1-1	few	TGTGCCAGCAGGGCGATAGGGGGCGGGACTGAAGCTTTCTTT	CASRAIGGGTEAFF
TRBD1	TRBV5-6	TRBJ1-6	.	TGTGCCAGCAGCTTGGCCGCCCATGGGGGACAGGGGTTATCACCCCTCCACTTT	CASSLAAHGGQGLSPLHF
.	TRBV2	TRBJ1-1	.	TGTGCCAGCAGCTTTCTTGGCACTGAAGCTTTCTTT	CASSFLGTEAFF
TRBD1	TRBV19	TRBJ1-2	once	TGTGCCAGTAGTGCACAGGGGACGAGGGGCTACACCTTC	CASSAQGTRGYTF
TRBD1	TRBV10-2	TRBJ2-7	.	TGCGCCAGTAGGGACAGGGTGACCTACGAGCAGTACTTC	CASRDRVTYEQYF
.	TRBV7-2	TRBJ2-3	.	TGTGCCAGCAGCGCGATAGATACGCAGTATTTT	CASSAIDTQYF
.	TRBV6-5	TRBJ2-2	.	TGTGCCACTCCTGGCGGAGCGAACACCGGGGAGCTGTTTTTT	CATPGGANTGELFF
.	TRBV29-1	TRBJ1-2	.	TGCAGCGTTGAACAAACAGGAAACTATGGCTACACCTTC	CSVEQTGNYGYTF
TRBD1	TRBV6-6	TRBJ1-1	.	TGTGCCAGCACTTCTACCATGACAGGGGGCATCACTGAAGCTTTCTTT	CASTSTMTGGITEAFF
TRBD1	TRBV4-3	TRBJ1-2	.	TGCGCCAGCAGCCCCGAAGCAGGGGGGGGATATGGCCACACCTTC	CASSPEAGGGYGHTF
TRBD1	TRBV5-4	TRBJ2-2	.	TGTGCCAGCAGCCCGGGACAGCTGAACACCGGGGAGCTGTTTTTT	CASSPGQLNTGELFF
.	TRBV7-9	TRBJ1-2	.	TGTGCCAGCAGCTTAGGCAGGTCAGAGGGAGGCTACACCTTC	CASSLGRSEGGYTF